The rows below give T cell receptor beta chains drawn from one sample of a study of blood T cell repertoires in COVID-19. TCRdb's copy holds only in-frame clones and misses some; the assay was immunoSEQ multiplex PCR. In the table there are roughly 400,000 clones, 87% of which are singletons. The specimen sequenced was peripheral blood. Every receptor here comes from a woman aged 60 to 75 with COVID-19, enrolled during active disease. Both conserved end residues are part of each CDR3. A D gene is named only where the DNA matches it firmly. Not all rows give a size; the values are once, few, many and, for expanded clones, a class.

size,D,J,V,DNA,CDR3
-,-,TRBJ2-5,TRBV4-2,TGTGCCAGCAGCCAAGAAGCGGGCAGCAGCAGGGAGACCCAGTACTTC,CASSQEAGSSRETQYF
-,-,TRBJ1-1,TRBV6-5,-,CASILGGVNTEAFF
-,-,TRBJ2-3,TRBV28,TGTGCCACCCGAATAGGCACAGATACGCAGTATTTT,CATRIGTDTQYF
once,TRBD1,TRBJ1-5,TRBV6-5,TGTGCCAGCTCGACAGGGTGGAATCAGCCCCAGCATTTT,CASSTGWNQPQHF
-,-,TRBJ1-1,TRBV14,TGTGCCAGCAGTCACGCGGGGATGAACACTGAAGCTTTCTTT,CASSHAGMNTEAFF
-,-,TRBJ1-4,TRBV5-1,TGCGCCAGCAGCTTGGATGGGGGGGCTAATGAAAAACTGTTTTTT,CASSLDGGANEKLFF
-,TRBD1,TRBJ2-7,TRBV6-5,TGTGCCAGCAGTTGGGGACAGTTAAATTACGAGCAGTACTTC,CASSWGQLNYEQYF
-,-,TRBJ1-4,TRBV5-1,TGCGCCAGCAGCTTGGCGGTTGGTAATGAAAAACTGTTTTTT,CASSLAVGNEKLFF
-,TRBD1,TRBJ2-4,TRBV19,TGTGCCAGTAGTCGGGACAGGGTTGACATTCAGTACTTC,CASSRDRVDIQYF
-,TRBD1,TRBJ2-5,TRBV19,TGTGCCAGTAGTATATCGGCAGGGGGCGACGAGACCCAGTACTTC,CASSISAGGDETQYF
-,TRBD2,TRBJ2-3,TRBV7-3,TGTGCCAGCAGCTCCCTGGGCGGGGGGATCACAGATACGCAGTATTTT,CASSSLGGGITDTQYF
-,-,TRBJ1-2,TRBV19,TGTGCCAGTAGTACGACAGCGACCTCCTATGGCTACACCTTC,CASSTTATSYGYTF
-,TRBD2,TRBJ2-3,TRBV3-1/TRBV3-2,TGTGCCAGCAGCCTGGGGGAGGGAATAACAGATACGCAGTATTTT,CASSLGEGITDTQYF
-,TRBD1,TRBJ1-2,TRBV29-1,TGCAGCGTTGTTGGACAGGGGTCTGGCTACACCTTC,CSVVGQGSGYTF
-,-,TRBJ1-3,TRBV7-2,TGTGCCAGCAGCTTAGCTGGGACAACTGGAAACACCATATATTTT,CASSLAGTTGNTIYF
-,-,TRBJ1-1,TRBV7-3,TGTGCCAGCAGTCCTGTGCAAGGGCAGGGTGAAGCTTTCTTT,CASSPVQGQGEAFF
-,TRBD2,TRBJ2-3,TRBV30,TGTGCCTGGAGTTCGCGGGGGAGTCCAGATACGCAGTATTTT,CAWSSRGSPDTQYF
-,TRBD1,TRBJ1-3,TRBV5-1,TGCGCCAGCAGCTCCACAGGGGCTGGAAACACCATATATTTT,CASSSTGAGNTIYF
-,TRBD1,TRBJ1-1,TRBV5-1,TGCGCCAGCAGCCGGGACAGGGATGACGAAGCTTTCTTT,CASSRDRDDEAFF
-,-,TRBJ1-3,TRBV19,TGTGCCAGTAGTACCAACAGGGTTAAAGCTGGAAACACCATATATTTT,CASSTNRVKAGNTIYF
-,-,TRBJ1-1,TRBV5-1,TGCGCCAGCAGCTTGGCGGCGGGGGCTTTGAACACTGAAGCTTTCTTT,CASSLAAGALNTEAFF
-,-,TRBJ1-1,TRBV7-9,TGTGCCAGCAGGCCCCGGGGGTTAGGTGAAGCTTTCTTT,CASRPRGLGEAFF
-,TRBD2,TRBJ2-3,TRBV5-1,TGCGCCAGCAGCTGGTTAGCGGGGCCCCCGGATACGCAGTATTTT,CASSWLAGPPDTQYF
few,TRBD1,TRBJ2-2,TRBV5-1,TGCGCCAGCAGCCGAACCGGGACAGGGGGCTTGGGCGGGGAGCTGTTTTTT,CASSRTGTGGLGGELFF
-,-,TRBJ1-4,TRBV11-2,TGTGCCAGCAGCTTAGTAGGAGCTAATGAAAAACTGTTTTTT,CASSLVGANEKLFF
-,-,TRBJ2-5,TRBV2,TGTGCCAGCAGTGCGGGGGAGACCCAGTACTTC,CASSAGETQYF
-,-,TRBJ1-2,TRBV5-1,TGCGCCAGCAGCTTGGCCCCGGGGGAAGAATATGGCTACACCTTC,CASSLAPGEEYGYTF
-,-,TRBJ1-2,TRBV25-1,TGTGCCAGCAGCGGACAAAGGGGCCATGGCTACACCTTC,CASSGQRGHGYTF
-,TRBD1,TRBJ2-7,TRBV7-2,TGTGCCAGCAGCTTAGACAGGGGGAGCTACGAGCAGTACTTC,CASSLDRGSYEQYF
once,TRBD2,TRBJ2-7,TRBV19,TGTGCCAGTAGTCTGGGGCGGGGGTCCTACGAGCAGTACTTC,CASSLGRGSYEQYF
once,-,TRBJ1-3,TRBV3-1/TRBV3-2,TGTGCCAGCAGCCTTGCCCCAATGAGCTCTGGAAACACCATATATTTT,CASSLAPMSSGNTIYF
-,-,TRBJ2-2,TRBV11-3,TGTGCCAGCAGCCCTGTTGTCGGTGGCACCGGGGAGCTGTTTTTT,CASSPVVGGTGELFF
once,-,TRBJ2-7,TRBV2,TGTGCCAGCAGTCCTACCTACGAGCAGTACTTC,CASSPTYEQYF
-,-,TRBJ2-2,TRBV7-9,TGTGCCAGCAGCAGAGAGAACACCGGGGAGCTGTTTTTT,CASSRENTGELFF
-,TRBD2,TRBJ2-7,TRBV7-2,TGTGCCAGCAGCTTAGAGGTCCTAGCGGGGCCTAGCTCCTACGAGCAGTACTTC,CASSLEVLAGPSSYEQYF
-,-,TRBJ2-7,TRBV6-6,TGTGCCAGCACCATAAGTCCCAGCTACGAGCAGTACTTC,CASTISPSYEQYF
-,TRBD1,TRBJ1-1,TRBV9,TGTGCCAGCAGCGCGCCGACGACAGGGACCGAGGTGGGCGCTTTCTTT,CASSAPTTGTEVGAFF
-,-,TRBJ2-7,TRBV19,TGTGCCAGTAGTCTGCGGTTCTCCTACGAGCAGTACTTC,CASSLRFSYEQYF
-,TRBD1,TRBJ1-2,TRBV9,TGTGCCAGCAGCGCCTCCTCCGGGACAGGGGCAACCTTC,CASSASSGTGATF
-,-,TRBJ1-3,TRBV5-1,TGCGCCAGCAGCTTGGCAGGCATGGGAAACACCATATATTTT,CASSLAGMGNTIYF
-,-,TRBJ2-2,TRBV24-1,TGTGCCACCAGCCTACCCCAGGCCCGGGAGCTGTTTTTT,CATSLPQARELFF
-,TRBD1,TRBJ1-4,TRBV5-1,TGCGCCAGCAGGTGGACAGGGTTAGGCCCTAATGAAAAACTGTTTTTT,CASRWTGLGPNEKLFF
-,TRBD1,TRBJ2-1,TRBV28,TGTGCCAGCAGTGGAACCGGGACAGGGAGCAATGAGCAGTTCTTC,CASSGTGTGSNEQFF
-,-,TRBJ1-2,TRBV4-2,TGTGCCAGCAGTGGAACCGGGATGTATGGCTACACCTTC,CASSGTGMYGYTF
once,-,TRBJ2-1,TRBV6-5,TGTGCCAGCAGTTACCACCAGAGGGCCTACAATGAGCAGTTCTTC,CASSYHQRAYNEQFF